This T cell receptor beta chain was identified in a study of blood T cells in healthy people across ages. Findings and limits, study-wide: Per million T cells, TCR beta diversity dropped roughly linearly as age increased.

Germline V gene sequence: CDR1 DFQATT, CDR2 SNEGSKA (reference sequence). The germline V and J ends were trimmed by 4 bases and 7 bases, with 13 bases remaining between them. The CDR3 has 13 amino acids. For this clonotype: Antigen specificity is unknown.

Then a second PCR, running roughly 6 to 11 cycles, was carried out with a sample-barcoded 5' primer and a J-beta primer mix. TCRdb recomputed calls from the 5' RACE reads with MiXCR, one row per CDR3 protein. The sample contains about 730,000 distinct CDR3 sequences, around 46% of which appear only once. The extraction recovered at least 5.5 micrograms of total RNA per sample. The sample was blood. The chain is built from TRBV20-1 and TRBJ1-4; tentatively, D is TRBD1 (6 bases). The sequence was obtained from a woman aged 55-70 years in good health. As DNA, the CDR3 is TGCAGTGCTATTACAGGGCCAATTGAAAAACTGTTTTTT. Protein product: CSAITGPIEKLFF.